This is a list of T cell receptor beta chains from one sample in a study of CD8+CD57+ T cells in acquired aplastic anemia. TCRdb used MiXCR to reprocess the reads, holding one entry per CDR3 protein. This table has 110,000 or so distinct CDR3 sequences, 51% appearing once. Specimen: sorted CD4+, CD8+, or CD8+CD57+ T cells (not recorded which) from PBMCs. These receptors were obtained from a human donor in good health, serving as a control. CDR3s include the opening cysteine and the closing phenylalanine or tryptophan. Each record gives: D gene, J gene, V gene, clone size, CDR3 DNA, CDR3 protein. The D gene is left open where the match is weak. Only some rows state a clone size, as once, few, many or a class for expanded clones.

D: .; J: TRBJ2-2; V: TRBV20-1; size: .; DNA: TGCAGTGCTGCCGGGGAGCTGTTTTTT; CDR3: CSAAGELFF
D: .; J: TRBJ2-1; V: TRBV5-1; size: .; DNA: TGCGCCAGCAGCTTGGGGCAGGGGATGGGCAATGAGCAGTTCTTC; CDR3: CASSLGQGMGNEQFF
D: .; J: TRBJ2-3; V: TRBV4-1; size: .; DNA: TGCGCCAGCAGCCAAGATAGGGCGACCACAGATACGCAGTATTTT; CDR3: CASSQDRATTDTQYF
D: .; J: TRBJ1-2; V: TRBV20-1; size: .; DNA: TGCAGTGCTAGAGATAGTAGTAACTATGGCTACACCTTC; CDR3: CSARDSSNYGYTF
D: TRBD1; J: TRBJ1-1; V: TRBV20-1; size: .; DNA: TGCAGTGCAACCGGGACAGGCGGTCCCTCTGAAGCTTTCTTT; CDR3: CSATGTGGPSEAFF
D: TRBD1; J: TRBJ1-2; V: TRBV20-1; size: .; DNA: TGCAGTGCTAGAGCGTTCACCGGGACAGCAGCTAACTATGGCTGCACCTTC; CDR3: CSARAFTGTAANYGCTF
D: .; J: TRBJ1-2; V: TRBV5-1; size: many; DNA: TGCGCCAGCAGCTTGGAGGCAAGAGCTGGCTACACCTTC; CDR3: CASSLEARAGYTF
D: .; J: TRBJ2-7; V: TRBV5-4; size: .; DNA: TGTGCCAGCAGCTTGGGACGGGGGAGCTCCTACGAGCAGTACTTC; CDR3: CASSLGRGSSYEQYF
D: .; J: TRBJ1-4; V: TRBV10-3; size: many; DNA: TGTGCCATCTCCCCAGATCGAGACAGTGAAAAACTGTTTTTT; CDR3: CAISPDRDSEKLFF
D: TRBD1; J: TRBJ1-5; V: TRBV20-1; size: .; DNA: TGCGCAGGACAGGGTTATAGCAATCAGCCCCAGCATTTT; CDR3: CAGQGYSNQPQHF
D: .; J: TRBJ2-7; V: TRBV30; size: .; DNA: TGTGCCTGGACCCTACATCAAACCCGGGACAAGAGACGCGAGCAGTACTTC; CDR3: CAWTLHQTRDKRREQYF
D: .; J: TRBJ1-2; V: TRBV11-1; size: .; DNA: TGTGCCAGCAGCCCGCTTGGTGAGACAGCGGGATACTATGGCTACACCTTC; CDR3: CASSPLGETAGYYGYTF
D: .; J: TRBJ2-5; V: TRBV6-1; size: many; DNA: TGTGCCAGCAGACAACTCGGGACAAACACCCAAGAGACCCAGTACTTC; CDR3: CASRQLGTNTQETQYF